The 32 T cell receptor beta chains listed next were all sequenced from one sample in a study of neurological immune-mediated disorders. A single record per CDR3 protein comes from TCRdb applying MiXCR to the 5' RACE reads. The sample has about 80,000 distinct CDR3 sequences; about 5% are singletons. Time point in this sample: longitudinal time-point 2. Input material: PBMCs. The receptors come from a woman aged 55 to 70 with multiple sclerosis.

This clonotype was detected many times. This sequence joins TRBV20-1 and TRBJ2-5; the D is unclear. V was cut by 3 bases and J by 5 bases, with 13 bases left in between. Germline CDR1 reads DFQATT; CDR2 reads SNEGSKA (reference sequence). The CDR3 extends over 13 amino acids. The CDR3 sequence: CSASMDAWETQYF. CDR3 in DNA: TGCAGTGCTAGCATGGATGCTTGGGAGACCCAGTACTTC.

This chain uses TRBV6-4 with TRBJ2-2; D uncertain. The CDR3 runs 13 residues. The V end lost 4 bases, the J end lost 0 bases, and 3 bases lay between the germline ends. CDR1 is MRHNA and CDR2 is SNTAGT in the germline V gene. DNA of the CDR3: TGTGCCAGCAGTGCGGCGAACACCGGGGAGCTGTTTTTT. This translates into CASSAANTGELFF.

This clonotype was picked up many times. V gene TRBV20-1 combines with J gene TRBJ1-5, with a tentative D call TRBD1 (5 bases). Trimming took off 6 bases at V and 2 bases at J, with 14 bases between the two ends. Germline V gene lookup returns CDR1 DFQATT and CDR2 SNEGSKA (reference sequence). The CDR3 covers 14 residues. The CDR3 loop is CSAPGGVRNQPQHF. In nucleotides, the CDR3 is TGCAGTGCACCTGGGGGGGTCCGCAATCAGCCCCAGCATTTT.

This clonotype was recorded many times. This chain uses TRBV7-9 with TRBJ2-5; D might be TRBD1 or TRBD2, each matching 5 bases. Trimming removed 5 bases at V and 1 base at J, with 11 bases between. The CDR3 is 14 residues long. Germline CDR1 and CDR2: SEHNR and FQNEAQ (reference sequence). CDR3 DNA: TGTGCCAGCAGCGTCGGGGCATCCCAAGAGACCCAGTACTTC. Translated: CASSVGASQETQYF.

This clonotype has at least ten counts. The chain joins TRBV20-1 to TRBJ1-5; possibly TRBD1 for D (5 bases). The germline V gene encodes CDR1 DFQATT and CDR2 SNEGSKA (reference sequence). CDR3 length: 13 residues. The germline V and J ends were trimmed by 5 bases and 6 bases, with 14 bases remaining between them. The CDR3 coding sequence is TGCAGTGCTGGGGGTGGTGGGGGTCAGCCCCAGCATTTT. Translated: CSAGGGGGQPQHF.

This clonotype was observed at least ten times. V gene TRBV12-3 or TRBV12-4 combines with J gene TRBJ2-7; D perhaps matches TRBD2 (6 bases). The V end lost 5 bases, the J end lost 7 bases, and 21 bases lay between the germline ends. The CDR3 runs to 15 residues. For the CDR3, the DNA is TGTGCCAGCAGTCTACGGACAACGGGGGTAGGGGAGCAGTACTTC. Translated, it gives CASSLRTTGVGEQYF.

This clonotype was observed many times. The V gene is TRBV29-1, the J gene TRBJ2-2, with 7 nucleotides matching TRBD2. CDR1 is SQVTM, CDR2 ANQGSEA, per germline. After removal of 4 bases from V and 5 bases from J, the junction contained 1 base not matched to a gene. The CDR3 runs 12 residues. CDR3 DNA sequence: TGCAGCGTTGCGCGGGGGACCGGGGAGCTGTTTTTT. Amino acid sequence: CSVARGTGELFF.

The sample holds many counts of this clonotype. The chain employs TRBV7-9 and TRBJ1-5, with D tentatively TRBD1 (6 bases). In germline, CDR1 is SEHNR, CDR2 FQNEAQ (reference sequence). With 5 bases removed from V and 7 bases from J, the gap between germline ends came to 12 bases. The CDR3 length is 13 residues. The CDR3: CASSLNQGQPQHF. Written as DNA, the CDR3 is TGTGCCAGCAGCCTCAACCAGGGGCAGCCCCAGCATTTT.

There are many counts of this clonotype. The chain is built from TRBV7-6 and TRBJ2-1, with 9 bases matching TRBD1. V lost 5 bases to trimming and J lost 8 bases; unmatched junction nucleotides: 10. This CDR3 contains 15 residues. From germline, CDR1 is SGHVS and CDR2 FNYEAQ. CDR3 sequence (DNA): TGTGCCAGCAGCCAAGGCGTCCGGGACAGGGATGAGCAGTTCTTC. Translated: CASSQGVRDRDEQFF.

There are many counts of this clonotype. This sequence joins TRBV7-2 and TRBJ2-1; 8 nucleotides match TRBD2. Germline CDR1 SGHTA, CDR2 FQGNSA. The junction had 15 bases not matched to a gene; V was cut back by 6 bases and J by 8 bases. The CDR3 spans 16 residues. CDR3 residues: CASREHSGGGMDEQFF. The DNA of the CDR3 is TGTGCCAGCAGGGAGCACTCGGGGGGGGGCATGGATGAGCAGTTCTTC.

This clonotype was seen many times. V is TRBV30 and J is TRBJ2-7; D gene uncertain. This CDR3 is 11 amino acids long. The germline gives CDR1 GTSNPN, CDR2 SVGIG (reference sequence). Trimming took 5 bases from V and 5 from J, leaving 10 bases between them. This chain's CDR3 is CAWADWNEQYF. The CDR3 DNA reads TGTGCCTGGGCCGACTGGAACGAGCAGTACTTC.

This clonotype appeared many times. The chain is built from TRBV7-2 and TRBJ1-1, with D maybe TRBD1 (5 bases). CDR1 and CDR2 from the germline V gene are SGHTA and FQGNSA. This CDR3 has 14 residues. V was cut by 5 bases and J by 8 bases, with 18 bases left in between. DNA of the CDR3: TGTGCCAGCAGCGCCCTAGGGGCTGTCTGGGAAGCTTTCTTT. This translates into CASSALGAVWEAFF.

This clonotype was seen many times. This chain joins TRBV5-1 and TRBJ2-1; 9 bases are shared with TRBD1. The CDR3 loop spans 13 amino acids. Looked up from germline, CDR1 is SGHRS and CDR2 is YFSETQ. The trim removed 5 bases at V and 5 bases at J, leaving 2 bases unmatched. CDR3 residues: CASRGQGHNEQFF. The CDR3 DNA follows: TGCGCCAGCAGGGGACAGGGCCACAATGAGCAGTTCTTC.

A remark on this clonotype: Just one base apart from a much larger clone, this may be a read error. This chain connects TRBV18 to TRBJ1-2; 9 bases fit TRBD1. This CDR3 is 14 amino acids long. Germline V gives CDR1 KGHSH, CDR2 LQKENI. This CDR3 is CASSPGQGNYDYTF. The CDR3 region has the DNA TGTGCCAGCTCACCCGGACAGGGGAACTATGACTACACCTTC.

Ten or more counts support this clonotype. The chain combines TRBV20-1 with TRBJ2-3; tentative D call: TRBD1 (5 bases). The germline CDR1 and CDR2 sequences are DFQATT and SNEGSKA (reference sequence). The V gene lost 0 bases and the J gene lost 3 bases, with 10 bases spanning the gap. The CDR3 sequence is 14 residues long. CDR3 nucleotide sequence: TGCAGTGCTAGAGACAGGGTTCGAACAGATACGCAGTATTTT. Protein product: CSARDRVRTDTQYF.

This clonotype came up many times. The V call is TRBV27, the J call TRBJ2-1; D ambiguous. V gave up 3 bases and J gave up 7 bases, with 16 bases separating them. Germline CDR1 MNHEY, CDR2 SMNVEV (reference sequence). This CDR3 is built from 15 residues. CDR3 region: CASSFGPGKTNEQFF. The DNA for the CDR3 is TGTGCCAGCAGTTTCGGCCCGGGTAAAACTAATGAGCAGTTCTTC.

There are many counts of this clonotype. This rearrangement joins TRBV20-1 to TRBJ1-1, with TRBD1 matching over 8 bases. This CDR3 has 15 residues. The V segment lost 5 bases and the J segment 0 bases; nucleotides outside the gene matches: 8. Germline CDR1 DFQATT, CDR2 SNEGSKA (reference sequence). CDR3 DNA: TGCAGTGCTGTGGACAGGGAAAGGTTGAACACTGAAGCTTTCTTT. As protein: CSAVDRERLNTEAFF.

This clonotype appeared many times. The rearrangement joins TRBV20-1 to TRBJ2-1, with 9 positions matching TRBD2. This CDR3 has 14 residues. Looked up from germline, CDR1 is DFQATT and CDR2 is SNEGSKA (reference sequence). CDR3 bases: TGCACCCCGACTAGCGGAGAATCCTACAATGAGCAGTTCTTC. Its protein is CTPTSGESYNEQFF.

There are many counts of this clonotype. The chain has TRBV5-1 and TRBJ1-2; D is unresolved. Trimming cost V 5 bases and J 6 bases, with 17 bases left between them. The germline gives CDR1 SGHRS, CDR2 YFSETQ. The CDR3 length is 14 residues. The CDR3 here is CASRLSILTDGYTF. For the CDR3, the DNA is TGCGCCAGCAGACTTTCAATTCTGACGGATGGCTACACCTTC.

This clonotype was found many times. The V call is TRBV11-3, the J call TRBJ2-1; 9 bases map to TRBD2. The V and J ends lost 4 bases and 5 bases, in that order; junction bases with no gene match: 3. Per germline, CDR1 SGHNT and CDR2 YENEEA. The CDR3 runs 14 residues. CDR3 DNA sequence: TGTGCCAGCAGCTCATTAGCGGGAGACAATGAGCAGTTCTTC. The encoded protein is CASSSLAGDNEQFF.

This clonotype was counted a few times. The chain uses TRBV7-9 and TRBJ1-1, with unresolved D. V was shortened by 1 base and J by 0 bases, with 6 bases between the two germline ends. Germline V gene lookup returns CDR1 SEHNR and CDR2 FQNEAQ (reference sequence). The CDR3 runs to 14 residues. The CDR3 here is CASSLGTVNTEAFF. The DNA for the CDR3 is TGTGCCAGCAGCTTAGGGACGGTGAACACTGAAGCTTTCTTT.

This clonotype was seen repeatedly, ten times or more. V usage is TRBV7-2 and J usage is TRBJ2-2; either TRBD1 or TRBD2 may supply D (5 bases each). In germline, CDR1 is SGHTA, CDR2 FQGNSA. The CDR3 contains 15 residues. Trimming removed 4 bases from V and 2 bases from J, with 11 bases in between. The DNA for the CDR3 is TGTGCCAGCAGCTCCTGGGACGGAAACACCGGGGAGCTGTTTTTT. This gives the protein CASSSWDGNTGELFF. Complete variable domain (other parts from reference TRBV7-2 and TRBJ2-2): GAGVSQSPSNKVTEKGKDVELRCDPISGHTALYWYRQSLGQGLEFLIYFQGNSAPDKSGLPSDRFSAERTGGSVSTLTIQRTQQEDSAVYLCASSSWDGNTGELFFGEGSRLTVL.

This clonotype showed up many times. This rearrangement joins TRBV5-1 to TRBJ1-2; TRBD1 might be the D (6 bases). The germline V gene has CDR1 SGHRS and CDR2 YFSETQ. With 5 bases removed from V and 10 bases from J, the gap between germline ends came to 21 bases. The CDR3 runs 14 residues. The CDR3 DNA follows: TGCGCCAGCAGGGACAGCCACGGCTTGGCCACCTACACCTTC. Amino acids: CASRDSHGLATYTF.

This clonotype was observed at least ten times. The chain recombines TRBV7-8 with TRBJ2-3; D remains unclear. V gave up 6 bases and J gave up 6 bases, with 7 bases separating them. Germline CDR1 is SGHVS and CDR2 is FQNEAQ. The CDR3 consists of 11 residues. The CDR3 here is CASSPKDTQYF. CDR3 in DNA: TGTGCCAGCAGTCCAAAGGATACGCAGTATTTT. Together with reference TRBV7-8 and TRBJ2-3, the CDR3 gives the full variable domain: GAGVSQSPRYKVAKRGQDVALRCDPISGHVSLFWYQQALGQGPEFLTYFQNEAQLDKSGLPSDRFFAERPEGSVSTLKIQRTQQEDSAVYLCASSPKDTQYFGPGTRLTVL.

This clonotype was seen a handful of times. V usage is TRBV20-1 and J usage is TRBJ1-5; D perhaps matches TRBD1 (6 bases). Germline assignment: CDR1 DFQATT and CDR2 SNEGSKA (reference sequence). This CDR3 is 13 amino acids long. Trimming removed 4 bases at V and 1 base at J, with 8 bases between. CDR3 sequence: CSAITGSNQPQHF. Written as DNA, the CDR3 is TGCAGTGCTATTACAGGGAGCAATCAGCCCCAGCATTTT.

The CDR3 sequence: CASSVGGQGYEQFF. The CDR3 DNA follows: TGTGCCAGCAGCGTAGGTGGACAGGGGTACGAGCAGTTCTTC. This sequence joins TRBV9 and TRBJ2-7; TRBD1 aligns across 9 bases. The J call could be wrong; TRBJ2-1 is a better fit for the DNA end. This CDR3 has 14 residues. CDR1 is SGDLS, CDR2 YYNGEE, per germline.

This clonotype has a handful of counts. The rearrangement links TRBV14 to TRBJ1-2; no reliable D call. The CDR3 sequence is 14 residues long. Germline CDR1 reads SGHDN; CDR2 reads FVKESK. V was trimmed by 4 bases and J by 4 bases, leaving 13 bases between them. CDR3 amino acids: CASSPAGGPYGYTF. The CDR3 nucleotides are TGTGCCAGCAGCCCCGCGGGAGGGCCCTATGGCTACACCTTC.

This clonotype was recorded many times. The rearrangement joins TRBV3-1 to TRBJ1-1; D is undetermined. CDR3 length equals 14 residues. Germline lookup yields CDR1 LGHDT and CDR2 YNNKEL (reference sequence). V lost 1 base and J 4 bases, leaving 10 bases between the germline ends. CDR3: CASSQGGIGTEAFF. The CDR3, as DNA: TGTGCCAGCAGCCAAGGGGGAATTGGCACTGAAGCTTTCTTT. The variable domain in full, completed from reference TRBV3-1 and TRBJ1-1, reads DTAVSQTPKYLVTQMGNDKSIKCEQNLGHDTMYWYKQDSKKFLKIMFSYNNKELIINETVPNRFSPKSPDKAHLNLHINSLELGDSAVYFCASSQGGIGTEAFFGQGTRLTVV.

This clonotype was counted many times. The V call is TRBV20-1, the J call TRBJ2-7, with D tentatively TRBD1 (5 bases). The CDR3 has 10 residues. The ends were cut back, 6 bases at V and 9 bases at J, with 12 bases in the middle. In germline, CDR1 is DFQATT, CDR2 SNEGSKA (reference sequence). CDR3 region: CSATDIGQYF. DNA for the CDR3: TGCAGTGCCACGGACATTGGGCAGTACTTC.

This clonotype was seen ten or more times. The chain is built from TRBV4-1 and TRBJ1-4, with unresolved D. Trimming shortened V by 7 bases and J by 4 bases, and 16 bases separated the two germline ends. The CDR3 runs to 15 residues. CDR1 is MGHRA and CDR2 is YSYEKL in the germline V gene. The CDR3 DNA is TGCGCCAGCAATCCGGGTCGCTCCTTTAATGAAAAACTGTTTTTT. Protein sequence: CASNPGRSFNEKLFF.

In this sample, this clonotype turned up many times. Here the CDR3 reads CASSRTGSVRTNEKLFF. CDR3 bases: TGTGCCAGCAGCCGTACAGGGTCGGTTCGAACTAATGAAAAACTGTTTTTT. The chain couples TRBV7-2 to TRBJ1-4; tentative D call: TRBD1 (6 bases). Trimming removed 5 bases at V and 1 base at J, with 17 bases between. CDR3 length equals 17 residues. The V gene's germline CDR1 is SGHTA and CDR2 FQGNSA.

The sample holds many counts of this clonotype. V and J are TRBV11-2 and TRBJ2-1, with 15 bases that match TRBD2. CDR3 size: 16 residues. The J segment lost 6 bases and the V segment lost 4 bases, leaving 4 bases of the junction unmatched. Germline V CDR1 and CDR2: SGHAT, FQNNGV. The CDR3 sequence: CASSSGLAGGGNEQFF. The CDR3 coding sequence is TGTGCCAGCAGCTCCGGACTAGCGGGGGGGGGCAATGAGCAGTTCTTC.